These T cell receptor beta chains were read from a single sample in a study of T cell responses to AZD1222 COVID-19 vaccine. TCRdb keeps only in-frame clones here, not all; method: immunoSEQ multiplex PCR. Of 150,000 or so clones detected, around 89% appear once; the ten largest clones hold approximately 3.1%. The starting material was peripheral blood, obtained on day 0 of AZD1222 vaccination. The receptors come from an adult in good health. The CDR3 runs from the conserved cysteine through the conserved F or W. Fields, in order: J gene, V gene, D gene, clone size, CDR3 length, CDR3 protein, CDR3 DNA. The D gene is left open where the match is weak. The size of a clone is reported for some rows only, either as once, few or many, or as a class for expanded clones.

TRBJ2-1 | TRBV6-2/TRBV6-3 | . | few | 13 | CASSYGRDNEQFF | TGTGCCAGCAGTTATGGCAGGGACAATGAGCAGTTCTTC
TRBJ1-5 | TRBV12-3/TRBV12-4 | . | . | 12 | CASSLEGIPQHF | TGTGCCAGCAGTTTAGAGGGCATACCCCAGCATTTT
TRBJ2-7 | TRBV18 | TRBD1 | . | 15 | CASSQSGTGGYEQYF | TGTGCCAGCTCACAGTCGGGGACAGGGGGCTACGAGCAGTACTTC
TRBJ1-5 | TRBV2 | TRBD1 | . | 16 | CATRGQGARSNQPQHF | TGTGCCACCAGGGGACAGGGGGCGCGAAGCAATCAGCCCCAGCATTTT
TRBJ1-2 | TRBV7-8 | TRBD1 | . | 14 | CASRLGTGANGYTF | TGTGCCAGCAGGCTCGGGACAGGGGCGAACGGCTACACCTTC
TRBJ2-1 | TRBV5-5 | . | . | 16 | CASSSRVHNSYNEQFF | TGTGCCAGCAGCTCCCGGGTCCATAACTCCTACAATGAGCAGTTCTTC
TRBJ1-6 | TRBV3-1/TRBV3-2 | . | . | 15 | CASSLTVSGSSPLHF | TGTGCCAGCAGCCTTACGGTCAGTGGGAGTTCACCCCTCCACTTT
TRBJ1-2 | TRBV5-1 | TRBD1 | . | 14 | CASSLWDREYGYTF | TGCGCCAGCAGCTTGTGGGACAGGGAGTATGGCTACACCTTC
TRBJ2-7 | TRBV9 | TRBD2 | . | 14 | CASSVGGTGGEQYF | TGTGCCAGCAGCGTAGGAGGCACCGGGGGGGAGCAGTACTTC
TRBJ2-3 | TRBV4-2 | . | . | 15 | CASSPSGFSTDTQYF | TGTGCCAGCAGCCCTAGTGGATTTAGCACAGATACGCAGTATTTT
TRBJ2-7 | TRBV19 | . | . | 13 | CASSISGVHEQYF | TGTGCCAGTAGTATTTCAGGGGTCCACGAGCAGTACTTC
TRBJ1-2 | TRBV18 | . | . | 14 | CASSPRTGVLGYTF | TGTGCCAGCTCACCACGAACTGGGGTTCTCGGCTACACCTTC
TRBJ2-5 | TRBV6-2/TRBV6-3 | . | . | 12 | CASSRQSATQYF | TGTGCCAGCAGTAGACAGTCGGCGACCCAGTACTTC
TRBJ1-5 | TRBV7-8 | . | . | 15 | CASSLGGDSNQPQHF | TGTGCCAGCAGCTTAGGGGGGGATAGCAATCAGCCCCAGCATTTT
TRBJ2-2 | TRBV7-9 | . | few | 14 | CASTKAGATGELFF | TGTGCCAGCACCAAAGCCGGGGCCACCGGGGAGCTGTTTTTT
TRBJ1-1 | TRBV19 | . | . | 13 | CASTPRENTEAFF | TGTGCCAGTACCCCCAGAGAGAACACTGAAGCTTTCTTT
TRBJ1-6 | TRBV5-6 | TRBD1 | once | 17 | CASSLGAGGPSKTPLHF | TGTGCCAGCAGCTTGGGGGCAGGGGGCCCGTCTAAGACACCCCTCCACTTT
TRBJ1-2 | TRBV15 | TRBD1 | once | 12 | CATNQGGYGYTF | TGTGCCACCAATCAGGGGGGCTATGGCTACACCTTC
TRBJ2-7 | TRBV6-5 | TRBD1 | . | 14 | CASLTGTGGYEQYF | TGTGCCAGCCTGACCGGGACAGGGGGGTACGAGCAGTACTTC
TRBJ1-2 | TRBV6-5 | . | few | 11 | CASIGDGGYTF | TGTGCCAGCATAGGGGATGGGGGATACACCTTC
TRBJ2-3 | TRBV4-3 | . | once | 15 | CASSPGQFLTDTQYF | TGCGCCAGCAGCCCCGGACAGTTTCTCACAGATACGCAGTATTTT
TRBJ1-6 | TRBV5-8 | . | . | 15 | CASSLGGGARSPLHF | TGTGCCAGCAGCCTTGGGGGGGGAGCGCGTTCACCCCTCCACTTT
TRBJ2-4 | TRBV6-5 | TRBD1 | . | 12 | CAARTGGNIQYF | TGTGCCGCGCGGACAGGGGGAAACATTCAGTACTTC
TRBJ2-6 | TRBV7-2 | . | . | 16 | CASREGLISGANVLTF | TGTGCCAGCAGGGAGGGGCTCATCTCTGGGGCCAACGTCCTGACTTTC
TRBJ2-3 | TRBV9 | . | . | 15 | CASSVDQARKSTQYF | TGTGCCAGCAGCGTAGACCAGGCACGGAAATCGACGCAGTATTTT
TRBJ1-2 | TRBV9 | . | . | 13 | CASSVLRGYGYTF | TGTGCCAGCAGCGTACTCAGGGGATATGGCTACACCTTC
TRBJ2-7 | TRBV5-4 | . | . | 14 | CASSLEGGSDEQYF | TGTGCCAGCAGCTTGGAAGGAGGTTCCGACGAGCAGTACTTC
TRBJ2-1 | TRBV7-2 | TRBD2 | . | 17 | CASSLALLAGGYNEQFF | TGTGCCAGCAGCTTAGCACTACTAGCGGGGGGCTACAATGAGCAGTTCTTC
TRBJ1-2 | TRBV5-1 | . | . | 14 | CASSLVAAVYGYTF | TGCGCCAGCAGCTTGGTGGCCGCCGTCTATGGCTACACCTTC
TRBJ1-5 | TRBV7-8 | . | . | 13 | CASSMDKNQPQHF | TGTGCCAGCAGCATGGACAAAAATCAGCCCCAGCATTTT
TRBJ2-2 | TRBV6-5 | . | . | 12 | CASRLRGGELFF | TGTGCCAGCAGGCTTAGAGGCGGGGAGCTGTTTTTT
TRBJ1-6 | TRBV9 | . | . | 15 | CASSPRREANSPLHF | TGTGCCAGCAGCCCTAGAAGGGAGGCAAATTCACCCCTCCACTTT
TRBJ1-1 | TRBV5-1 | . | . | 13 | CASSWQENTEAFF | TGCGCCAGCAGCTGGCAGGAGAACACTGAAGCTTTCTTT
TRBJ1-1 | TRBV7-2 | TRBD1 | . | 13 | CASSWDRNTEAFF | TGTGCCAGCAGCTGGGACAGGAACACTGAAGCTTTCTTT
TRBJ2-5 | TRBV5-6 | . | . | 14 | CASSLAHLGETQYF | TGTGCCAGCAGCTTGGCACATCTTGGGGAGACCCAGTACTTC
TRBJ2-7 | TRBV13 | . | . | 18 | CASSLGGSFGERGYEQYF | TGTGCCAGCAGCTTAGGGGGATCCTTTGGGGAAAGAGGCTACGAGCAGTACTTC
TRBJ2-2 | TRBV6-2/TRBV6-3 | TRBD1 | few | 16 | CASSYFDRGPGGELFF | TGTGCCAGCAGTTACTTCGACAGGGGGCCTGGCGGGGAGCTGTTTTTT
TRBJ2-1 | TRBV9 | . | . | 17 | CASSVGGTPSSYNEQFF | TGTGCCAGCAGCGTAGGAGGGACCCCGAGCTCCTACAATGAGCAGTTCTTC
TRBJ1-1 | TRBV6-5 | . | . | 14 | CASSYEGRSTEAFF | TGTGCCAGCAGTTACGAGGGGAGAAGCACTGAAGCTTTCTTT
TRBJ2-1 | TRBV7-2 | . | . | 15 | CASSFSQVPYNEQFF | TGTGCCAGCAGCTTCTCGCAGGTCCCCTACAATGAGCAGTTCTTC
TRBJ1-2 | TRBV5-1 | TRBD1 | . | 14 | CASSSTGGNYGYTF | TGCGCCAGCAGCTCGACAGGGGGTAACTATGGCTACACCTTC
TRBJ2-4 | TRBV19 | . | . | 13 | CASSGIAKNIQYF | TGTGCCAGTAGCGGGATAGCCAAAAACATTCAGTACTTC
TRBJ1-5 | TRBV6-2/TRBV6-3 | . | . | 14 | CASSWDTPNQPQHF | TGTGCCAGCAGTTGGGACACCCCCAATCAGCCCCAGCATTTT
TRBJ2-5 | TRBV28 | . | . | 14 | CASRYTGGGETQYF | TGTGCCAGCAGATATACAGGGGGGGGAGAGACCCAGTACTTC
TRBJ2-7 | TRBV25-1 | . | . | 14 | CASSEFAYPYEQYF | TGTGCCAGCAGTGAATTCGCATACCCCTACGAGCAGTACTTC
TRBJ1-3 | TRBV7-9 | . | . | 13 | CALNAILGNTIYF | TGTGCCCTTAACGCCATTCTCGGAAACACCATATATTTT
TRBJ1-1 | TRBV6-4 | . | once | 13 | CATRGQLNTEAFF | TGTGCCACTCGGGGGCAGTTGAACACTGAAGCTTTCTTT
TRBJ1-5 | TRBV27 | . | . | 15 | CASSPLGESGQPQHF | TGTGCCAGCAGTCCCCTTGGTGAGTCCGGTCAGCCCCAGCATTTT
TRBJ1-5 | TRBV5-1 | . | . | 15 | CASRETTAGNQPQHF | TGCGCCAGCAGGGAGACGACAGCCGGCAATCAGCCCCAGCATTTT
TRBJ1-4 | TRBV11-2 | . | . | 17 | CASSLGPGSIPNEKLFF | TGTGCCAGCAGCTTAGGGCCGGGCAGTATCCCTAATGAAAAACTGTTTTTT